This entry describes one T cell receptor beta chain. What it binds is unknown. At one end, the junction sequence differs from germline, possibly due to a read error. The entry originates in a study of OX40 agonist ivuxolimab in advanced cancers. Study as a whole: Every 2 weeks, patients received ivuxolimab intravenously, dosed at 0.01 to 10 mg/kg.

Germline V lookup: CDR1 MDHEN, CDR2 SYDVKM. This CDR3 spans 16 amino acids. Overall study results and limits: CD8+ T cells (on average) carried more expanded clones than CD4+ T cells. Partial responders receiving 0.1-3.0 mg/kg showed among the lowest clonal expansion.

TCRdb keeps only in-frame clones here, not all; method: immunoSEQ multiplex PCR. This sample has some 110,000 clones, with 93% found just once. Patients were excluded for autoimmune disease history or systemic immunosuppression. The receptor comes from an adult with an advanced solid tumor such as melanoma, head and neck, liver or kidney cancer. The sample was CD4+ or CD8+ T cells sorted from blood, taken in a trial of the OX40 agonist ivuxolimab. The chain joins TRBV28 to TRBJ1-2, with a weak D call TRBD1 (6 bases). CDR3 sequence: CASSLYYRTATGGYTF. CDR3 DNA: TGTGCCAGCAGCTTATACTATAGGACAGCAACGGGAGGCTACACCTTC.